The 23 T cell receptor beta chains reported below all come from one sample, sequenced in a study of blood T cells in healthy people across ages. Together with a sample-barcoded 5' primer, a J-beta primer mix was included in a second PCR lasting about 6 to 11 cycles. MiXCR was run by TCRdb on the 5' RACE reads, yielding one entry per CDR3 protein. The sample lists around 670,000 distinct CDR3 sequences; about 30% were seen once. The sample consisted of blood. These receptors were taken from a woman aged 80 or over in good health.

The rearrangement joins TRBV29-1 to TRBJ2-1; TRBD2 matches at 11 bases. V shed 5 bases and J 1 base; nucleotides not matched to a gene: 4. The germline CDR1 and CDR2 sequences are SQVTM and ANQGSEA. This CDR3 comprises 15 residues. This CDR3 is CSVLASGRSYNEQFF. Written as DNA, the CDR3 is TGCAGCGTTCTGGCTAGCGGGAGGTCCTACAATGAGCAGTTCTTC.

This clonotype was recorded many times. One end of the junction varies from germline; a read error may be responsible. This chain uses TRBV7-3 with TRBJ2-3; 11 bases map to TRBD2. The CDR3 consists of 15 residues. Germline V gene sequence: CDR1 SGHTA, CDR2 FQGTGA. CDR3 protein: CAGSLIAGGADTQYF. CDR3 nucleotides: TGTGCCGGCAGCTTAATAGCGGGGGGGGCAGATACGCAGTATTTT. The full variable domain, completed using reference TRBV7-3 and TRBJ2-3, is GAGVSQTPSNKVTEKGKYVELRCDPISGHTALYWYRQSLGQGPEFLIYFQGTGAADDSGLPNDRFFAVRPEGSVSTLKIQRTERGDSAVYLCAGSLIAGGADTQYFGPGTRLTVL.

The genes are TRBV12-3 or TRBV12-4 and TRBJ1-3, with D maybe TRBD1 (6 bases). Trimming removed 6 bases at V and 0 bases at J, with 15 bases between. The length of the CDR3 is 16 residues. CDR3 coding DNA: TGTGCCAGCAGCCGCTACGACAGGAGCTCTGGAAACACCATATATTTT. Amino acid sequence: CASSRYDRSSGNTIYF.

This clonotype came up a few times. The chain couples TRBV6-6 to TRBJ1-6, with 8 bases fitting TRBD1. Per germline, CDR1 MNHNY and CDR2 SVGAGI (reference sequence). This CDR3 region has 13 residues. The CDR3 DNA sequence: TGTGCGGTAGACAGGGGCTATAATTCACCCCTCCACTTT. Encoded protein: CAVDRGYNSPLHF.

This clonotype was seen repeatedly, ten times or more. The chain links TRBV11-1 to TRBJ1-6, with D perhaps TRBD1 (5 bases). Germline values: CDR1 SGHAT, CDR2 FQDESV (reference sequence). With 3 bases removed from V and 12 bases from J, the gap between germline ends came to 15 bases. The CDR3 length is 14 residues. The CDR3 spells CASSFGTSDGPLHF. As DNA, the CDR3 is TGTGCCAGCAGCTTTGGGACCAGCGACGGACCCCTCCACTTT.

In this sample, this clonotype turned up many times. The CDR3 loop is CASRQDLDSPLHF. The CDR3 DNA reads TGTGCCAGCAGGCAGGATCTCGATTCACCCCTCCACTTT. This sequence joins TRBV6-5 and TRBJ1-6; no firm D call. V shed 6 bases and J shed 8 bases, with 11 bases lying between them. This CDR3 spans 13 amino acids. Looked up from germline, CDR1 is MNHEY and CDR2 is SVGAGI.

V is TRBV7-9 and J is TRBJ2-1, with 8 bases matching TRBD1. Germline V gene lookup returns CDR1 SEHNR and CDR2 FQNEAQ (reference sequence). The CDR3 runs to 14 residues. V trimming: 4 bases; J trimming: 4 bases; junction bases outside the gene matches: 3. The CDR3 sequence: CASSSDRGYNEQFF. In nucleotides, the CDR3 is TGTGCCAGCAGCTCAGACAGGGGATACAATGAGCAGTTCTTC.

This clonotype was picked up a small number of times. At one of its ends the junction is not consistent with the germline gene, which may arise from a read error. The chain recombines TRBV9 with TRBJ2-7; D is perhaps TRBD1 or TRBD2 (6 bases each). Germline V gives CDR1 SGDLS, CDR2 YYNGEE. CDR3 length equals 15 residues. CDR3 residues: CASSVGEGGNYERYF. CDR3 in DNA: TGTGCCAGCAGCGTAGGAGAAGGGGGGAACTACGAGCGGTACTTC.

There are many counts of this clonotype. The V gene is TRBV3-1, the J gene TRBJ2-1; unclear D gene. CDR1 LGHDT and CDR2 YNNKEL come from the germline V gene (reference sequence). Trimming removed 6 bases at V and 9 bases at J, with 12 bases between. The CDR3 totals 12 residues. The CDR3 protein is CASRRPTGEQFF. The DNA for the CDR3 is TGTGCCAGCAGGCGACCAACGGGTGAGCAGTTCTTC.

Worth noting for this clonotype: Being one base from a much bigger clone, this may be a read error. The chain combines TRBV20-1 with TRBJ2-1; a possible D gene is TRBD1 (6 bases). Germline CDR1 is DFQATT and CDR2 is SNEGSKA (reference sequence). The CDR3 covers 12 residues. V lost 3 bases to trimming and J lost 10 bases, with 13 bases between them. The CDR3 reads CSASTGSREQFF. Here the CDR3 DNA reads TGCAGTGCTAGTACAGGGAGCAGGGAGCAGTTCTTC.

Regarding this clonotype: This sequence may be a read error, since a much larger clone differs from it by one base. This chain joins TRBV7-6 and TRBJ2-1; maybe TRBD2 (7 bases). Trimming removed 11 bases from V and 5 bases from J, with 19 bases in between. This CDR3 is 14 amino acids long. Per germline, CDR1 SGHVS and CDR2 FNYEAQ. In nucleotides, the CDR3 is TGTGCCCCGGAAAAAGGGGGGGCCCACAATGAGCAGTTCTTC. Protein product: CAPEKGGAHNEQFF.

This clonotype has a handful of counts. The rearrangement uses TRBV20-1 and TRBJ1-6; 7 nucleotides match TRBD1. The junction had 8 bases not matched to a gene; V was cut back by 0 bases and J by 6 bases. From germline, CDR1 is DFQATT and CDR2 SNEGSKA (reference sequence). The CDR3 is made up of 16 amino acids. CDR3 nucleotides: TGCAGTGCTAGAGATCACCGACAGGGAGGTAATTCACCCCTCCACTTT. This translates into CSARDHRQGGNSPLHF.

This clonotype was recorded a few times. The rearrangement joins TRBV30 to TRBJ2-5; 12 bases are a match to TRBD2. The CDR3 loop spans 18 amino acids. The germline V gene has CDR1 GTSNPN and CDR2 SVGIG (reference sequence). V lost 2 bases and J lost 1; bases outside the gene matches: 11. The CDR3 region is CAWSRLAGDMISQETQYF. DNA of the CDR3: TGTGCCTGGAGTAGACTAGCGGGGGACATGATTTCCCAAGAGACCCAGTACTTC.

CDR3 sequence (DNA): TGTGCCAGTAGCCCAGCCAAAAACATTCAGTACTTC. Its protein is CASSPAKNIQYF. The V and J genes are TRBV19 and TRBJ2-4; no clear D gene. CDR1 and CDR2 from the germline V gene are LNHDA and SQIVND (reference sequence). The CDR3 length is 12 residues. Trimming took 6 bases from V and 0 from J, leaving 3 bases between them.

J is TRBJ1-5 and V is TRBV25-1; D remains unclear. The germline CDR1 and CDR2 sequences are MGHDK and SYGVNS. This CDR3 has 14 amino acids. Trimming stripped 8 bases from V and 7 bases from J, with 18 bases between. The CDR3 loop reads CASAPGGSGQPQHF. CDR3 coding DNA: TGTGCCAGCGCCCCGGGAGGGTCCGGACAGCCCCAGCATTTT.

V usage is TRBV20-1 and J usage is TRBJ2-5, with 13 bases lining up with TRBD2. Near its end, the DNA agrees better with TRBJ2-7, so the J call may be wrong. Germline assignment: CDR1 DFQATT and CDR2 SNEGSKA (reference sequence). There are 14 residues in the CDR3. The CDR3 region is CSAETSGRAYEQYF. The DNA for the CDR3 is TGCAGTGCTGAAACTAGCGGGAGGGCCTACGAGCAGTACTTC.

This clonotype was found many times. This chain links TRBV30 with TRBJ1-2, with a weak D call TRBD1 (5 bases). V gave up 7 bases and J gave up 8 bases, with 8 bases separating them. The length of the CDR3 is 9 residues. Germline V gives CDR1 GTSNPN, CDR2 SVGIG (reference sequence). The chain's CDR3 is CASGAGYTF. The CDR3 DNA is TGTGCCTCTGGGGCCGGCTACACCTTC.

A few counts support this clonotype. The J gene is TRBJ1-2, the V gene TRBV6-1; D is perhaps TRBD1 (5 bases). Trimming took 1 base from V and 3 from J, leaving 9 bases between them. The CDR3 contains 14 residues. CDR1 MNHNS and CDR2 SASEGT come from the germline V gene. The CDR3 loop reads CASSEGWGDYGYTF. The CDR3 DNA reads TGTGCCAGCAGTGAAGGCTGGGGCGACTATGGCTACACCTTC.

V usage is TRBV20-1 and J usage is TRBJ1-3; no reliable D call. V was trimmed by 4 bases and J by 3 bases, leaving 10 bases between them. From germline, CDR1 is DFQATT and CDR2 SNEGSKA (reference sequence). The length of the CDR3 is 13 residues. The CDR3 bases are TGCAGTGCTAAGGACGGCGGTGGAAACACCATATATTTT. Its translation is CSAKDGGGNTIYF.

In the case of this clonotype: This may stem from a read error, because a much larger clone lies one nucleotide away. The chain couples TRBV7-2 to TRBJ2-1, with 10 bases aligning to TRBD2. The CDR3 is 16 amino acids. V gave up 0 bases and J gave up 7 bases; unmatched junction bases: 6. CDR1 is SGHTA and CDR2 is FQGNSA in the germline V gene. The CDR3 protein is CASSLAGQRGGNEQFF. In nucleotides, the CDR3 is TGTGCCAGCAGCTTAGCAGGGCAGCGGGGGGGGAATGAGCAGTTCTTC.

Comment on this clonotype: At one boundary the junction diverges from the germline segment, which might be a read error. V is TRBV10-3 and J is TRBJ2-7, with D possibly being TRBD1 or TRBD2 (5 bases each). Germline CDR1 ENHRY, CDR2 SYGVKD. The CDR3 length is 17 residues. The CDR3 DNA is TGTGCCACCAGTGAGTCGACGGGCAGGGACCTCTCCTACGAGCAGTACTTC. Translating it yields CATSESTGRDLSYEQYF.

Only one count was recorded for this clonotype. One end of the junction is discordant with germline, which a read error may explain. The V gene is TRBV7-2, the J gene TRBJ2-1; TRBD2 agrees at 9 bases. The CDR3 has 17 residues. The germline V gene has CDR1 SGHTA and CDR2 FQGNSA. The CDR3 reads CTSSKMGGGASYNGQFF. In DNA, the CDR3 is TGTACCAGCAGCAAAATGGGCGGGGGGGCCTCCTACAATGGGCAGTTCTTC.

Concerning this clonotype: Just one base apart from a much larger clone, this may be a read error. Because it lacks the conserved phenylalanine or tryptophan at the end, this CDR3 is likely a read error. This chain uses TRBV7-2 with TRBJ1-6; perhaps TRBD1 as D (5 bases). Trimming took off 5 bases at V and 7 bases at J, with 12 bases between the two ends. Germline V gene data show CDR1 as SGHTA and CDR2 as FQGNSA. There are 14 residues in the CDR3. The CDR3 is CASSAVGANSPLHC. The CDR3 coding sequence is TGTGCCAGCAGCGCCGTAGGGGCAAATTCACCCCTCCACTGT.